This is a list of T cell receptor beta chains from one sample in a study of technical replicates of blood from several donors. Profiled with immunoSEQ multiplex PCR; TCRdb holds only in-frame clones, not every one. The repertoire holds tens of thousands of clones, nearly 98% seen once, with around 0.2% in the top ten. The sample consisted of T cells isolated from PBMCs. The receptors here all came from a human donor in good health. CDR3s include the opening cysteine and the closing phenylalanine or tryptophan. A D gene is named only where the DNA matches it firmly. Clone size appears in some rows only: once, few, many, or a class for an expanded clone.

>.|TRBJ2-2|TRBD2|TRBV27
CASSLRGGFTGELFF
>.|TRBJ2-7|.|TRBV27
CASSFTGGSSPYEQYF
>.|TRBJ2-7|TRBD1|TRBV7-2
CASSSRQGGTYEQYF
>.|TRBJ1-1|.|TRBV2
CASRRSMNTEAFF
>.|TRBJ1-4|.|TRBV7-8
CASSPRGSEKLFF
>.|TRBJ2-7|.|TRBV5-1
CASSFGKQNEQYF
>.|TRBJ2-7|TRBD1|TRBV7-2
CASSRNRGGQGSYEQYF
>once|TRBJ2-7|TRBD2|TRBV9
CASSVGLAGHEQYF
>once|TRBJ2-1|TRBD2|TRBV28
CASRTGTSGRNEQFF
>.|TRBJ2-1|.|TRBV12-5
CASGLWTDNEQFF
>.|TRBJ2-5|TRBD1|TRBV6-5
CASSTGQGAWETQYF
>once|TRBJ2-7|TRBD1|TRBV7-7
CASSPGTGHSYEQYF
>.|TRBJ1-1|.|TRBV27
CASRIAPGTNRRGTEAFF
>.|TRBJ2-4|TRBD2|TRBV4-1
CASSRLAGVFRDIQYF
>.|TRBJ2-1|TRBD1|TRBV5-6
CASSSRDRNNEQFF
>.|TRBJ2-7|TRBD1|TRBV5-1
CASSSNRGPTYEQYF
>.|TRBJ2-3|.|TRBV5-5
CASSLGGDHTQYF
>once|TRBJ2-2|TRBD2|TRBV5-3
CARSLTGLAGVPNTGELFF
>.|TRBJ2-2|TRBD2|TRBV9
CASSVLAVNTGELFF
>.|TRBJ1-5|.|TRBV2
CASSEPGWGQPQHF
>.|TRBJ1-4|.|TRBV6-1
CASSADRRRVHEKLFF
>.|TRBJ2-3|.|TRBV30
CAWSIEQAWRGDTQYF
>.|TRBJ2-2|.|TRBV6-5
CASVFLGELFF
>.|TRBJ2-7|TRBD1|TRBV6-1
CASSEAVVQGAYEQYF